The 20 T cell receptor beta chains in this list originate from one sample, sequenced in a study of T cell responses to AZD1222 COVID-19 vaccine. Sequencing was performed with immunoSEQ multiplex PCR; in TCRdb, only in-frame clones are kept and a portion is missing. The sample shows more than 95,000 clones, 90% of them seen only once. Sequencing was performed on peripheral blood, taken on day 0 of MenACWY control vaccination. The receptor set was obtained from an adult in good health.

CDR3 amino acids: CASSDWSNQPQHF. The DNA for the CDR3 is TGTGCCAGCAGCGACTGGAGTAATCAGCCCCAGCATTTT. The chain links TRBV7-2 to TRBJ1-5; D not certain. This CDR3 has 13 residues. Trimming removed 5 bases at V and 4 bases at J, with 9 bases between. The germline V gene has CDR1 SGHTA and CDR2 FQGNSA.

The V gene is TRBV1, the J gene TRBJ2-2; the DNA was not compared with TRBD1, the D call given in the table. TRBV1 is designated a pseudogene. The CDR3 contains 15 residues. The CDR3 DNA reads TGCACCAGCAGCTATGACAGGGAGGTTTACGGGGAGCTGTTTTTT. It specifies CTSSYDREVYGELFF.

This clone was observed a single time. The chain has TRBV6-1 and TRBJ2-3; D is possibly TRBD1 or TRBD2 (5 bases each). Germline V CDR1 and CDR2: MNHNS, SASEGT. Trimming removed 3 bases at V and 1 base at J, with 8 bases between. The CDR3 is made up of 14 amino acids. The CDR3 loop reads CASSEGRGTDTQYF. The CDR3 DNA follows: TGTGCCAGCAGTGAGGGACGCGGCACAGATACGCAGTATTTT.

V is TRBV29-1 and J is TRBJ2-5, with 7 bases lining up with TRBD1. V shed 6 bases, J shed 1 base, and the junction held 5 bases outside the gene matches. The germline V gene encodes CDR1 SQVTM and CDR2 ANQGSEA. This CDR3 region has 13 residues. The CDR3 loop is CSVGTASQETQYF. The CDR3 region has the DNA TGCAGCGTAGGGACAGCGTCCCAAGAGACCCAGTACTTC. Based on the CDR3 plus reference TRBV29-1 and TRBJ2-5, the full variable domain is SAVISQKPSRDICQRGTSLTIQCQVDSQVTMMFWYRQQPGQSLTLIATANQGSEATYESGFVIDKFPISRPNLTFSTLTVSNMSPEDSSIYLCSVGTASQETQYFGPGTRLLVL.

The V call is TRBV12-2, the J call TRBJ1-1; the D call of TRBD1 is as the table states it, not checked on the DNA. TRBV12-2 is a documented pseudogene. The CDR3 extends over 18 amino acids. The CDR3 sequence is CASRSVGEAQGIYTEAFF. The CDR3 region has the DNA TGTGCAAGTCGCTCCGTCGGGGAAGCACAGGGGATATACACTGAAGCTTTCTTT.

The rearrangement links TRBV5-1 to TRBJ2-1, with D perhaps TRBD1 or TRBD2 (5 bases each). In germline, CDR1 is SGHRS, CDR2 YFSETQ. Trimming removed 0 bases from V and 5 bases from J, with 15 bases in between. The CDR3 length is 16 residues. CDR3 DNA sequence: TGCGCCAGCAGCTTGGTTTCAGGGACGGGGAACAATGAGCAGTTCTTC. It specifies CASSLVSGTGNNEQFF.

The J gene is TRBJ2-1, the V gene TRBV6-1; 11 bases line up with TRBD2. The V and J ends lost 3 bases and 5 bases, in that order; junction bases with no gene match: 3. This CDR3 comprises 15 residues. Germline CDR1 is MNHNS and CDR2 is SASEGT. For the CDR3, the DNA is TGTGCCAGCAGTGACGGACTAGCGGGTAACAATGAGCAGTTCTTC. Translation gives CASSDGLAGNNEQFF.

The table lists this clone with a count of one. The chain is built from TRBV5-1 and TRBJ1-1; a possible D gene is TRBD1 (5 bases). The V gene's germline CDR1 is SGHRS and CDR2 YFSETQ. The CDR3 consists of 12 residues. V lost 5 bases and J 7 bases, leaving 12 bases between the germline ends. CDR3 bases: TGCGCCAGCAGAACGAGGGGAGATGAAGCTTTCTTT. It specifies CASRTRGDEAFF.

V is TRBV7-6 and J is TRBJ1-4; no reliable D call. V was clipped by 5 bases and J by 0 bases, with 10 bases between them. This CDR3 comprises 15 residues. Germline CDR1 reads SGHVS; CDR2 reads FNYEAQ. CDR3 bases: TGTGCCAGCAGCCCCGCCGGGGCAACTAATGAAAAACTGTTTTTT. Amino acids: CASSPAGATNEKLFF.

This chain joins TRBV6-4 and TRBJ2-3; D remains unclear. The CDR3 sequence is 13 residues long. Germline CDR1 and CDR2: MRHNA and SNTAGT. The V gene lost 5 bases and the J gene lost 6 bases, with 12 bases spanning the gap. The CDR3 sequence: CASSREWADTQYF. The CDR3 DNA follows: TGTGCCAGCAGTAGAGAATGGGCCGATACGCAGTATTTT.

V gene TRBV5-5 combines with J gene TRBJ2-3; D is perhaps TRBD2 (6 bases). V was pared by 4 bases and J by 6 bases, with 24 bases between. CDR3 length equals 17 residues. Germline V lookup: CDR1 SGHKS, CDR2 YYEKEE (reference sequence). DNA for the CDR3: TGTGCCAGCAGCCCACCCCCCCATGCGGCGGGGCCCGATACGCAGTATTTT. It yields the protein CASSPPPHAAGPDTQYF.

The chain is built from TRBV9 and TRBJ2-7; 12 bases map to TRBD1. Trimming removed 0 bases from V and 5 bases from J; junction bases left unmatched: 3. Looked up from germline, CDR1 is SGDLS and CDR2 is YYNGEE. The CDR3 loop spans 15 amino acids. The CDR3 protein is CASSVAGTGGNEQYF. CDR3 in DNA: TGTGCCAGCAGCGTAGCCGGGACAGGGGGCAACGAGCAGTACTTC. Based on the CDR3 plus reference TRBV9 and TRBJ2-7, the full variable domain is DSGVTQTPKHLITATGQRVTLRCSPRSGDLSVYWYQQSLDQGLQFLIQYYNGEERAKGNILERFSAQQFPDLHSELNLSSLELGDSALYFCASSVAGTGGNEQYFGPGTRLTVT.

This clone was counted a few times. This chain uses TRBV11-3 with TRBJ2-3, with TRBD1 identical over 7 bases. The CDR3 is made up of 14 amino acids. Per the germline V gene, CDR1 is SGHNT and CDR2 is YENEEA. J gave up 6 bases and V 1 base, and 4 bases lay outside the gene matches. The CDR3 reads CASSLADREDTQYF. The DNA of the CDR3 is TGTGCCAGCAGCTTAGCCGACAGGGAGGATACGCAGTATTTT.

The chain joins TRBV6-5 to TRBJ1-6, with D unresolved. V lost 10 bases to trimming and J lost 3 bases, with 7 bases between them. This CDR3 contains 12 residues. The germline gives CDR1 MNHEY, CDR2 SVGAGI. The DNA of the CDR3 is TGTGCCACTGGGGACTATAATTCACCCCTCCACTTT. Its protein product is CATGDYNSPLHF.

The chain combines TRBV7-3 with TRBJ2-1, with D perhaps TRBD1 (5 bases). In germline, CDR1 is SGHTA, CDR2 FQGTGA. V shed 0 bases and J shed 4 bases, with 10 bases lying between them. This CDR3 has 15 residues. CDR3 sequence reads: CASSLTYDSYNEQFF. The CDR3 nucleotides are TGTGCCAGCAGCTTAACCTACGACAGTTACAATGAGCAGTTCTTC. Supplemented by reference TRBV7-3 and TRBJ2-1, the full variable domain reads GAGVSQTPSNKVTEKGKYVELRCDPISGHTALYWYRQSLGQGPEFLIYFQGTGAADDSGLPNDRFFAVRPEGSVSTLKIQRTERGDSAVYLCASSLTYDSYNEQFFGPGTRLTVL.

This chain links TRBV6-5 with TRBJ1-2; the D gene is possibly TRBD1 (5 bases). V lost 10 bases to trimming and J lost 5 bases, with 17 bases between them. This CDR3 is 13 amino acids long. Germline CDR1 is MNHEY and CDR2 is SVGAGI. CDR3 sequence reads: CATTVQTFYGYTF. DNA of the CDR3: TGTGCCACGACAGTTCAAACTTTTTATGGCTACACCTTC.

The CDR3 reads CATSDQGGPQHF. For the CDR3, the DNA is TGTGCCACCAGTGATCAGGGAGGGCCCCAGCATTTT. The chain joins TRBV24-1 to TRBJ1-5; TRBD1 is a possible D gene (5 bases). This CDR3 comprises 12 residues. CDR1 KGHDR and CDR2 SFDVKD come from the germline V gene. The V end lost 3 bases, the J end lost 9 bases, and 8 bases lay between the germline ends.

The sample holds one count of this clone. This chain links TRBV13 with TRBJ1-1, with 8 bases identical to TRBD1. V lost 7 bases and J lost 1; bases outside the gene matches: 5. Germline-derived CDR1 and CDR2 are PRHDT and FYEKMQ (reference sequence). The CDR3 covers 14 residues. The CDR3 bases are TGTGCCAGCACAGCAGGGGGCGAGAACACTGAAGCTTTCTTT. Its translation: CASTAGGENTEAFF.

The chain links TRBV27 to TRBJ1-2, with 8 nucleotides matching TRBD1. The germline gives CDR1 MNHEY, CDR2 SMNVEV (reference sequence). The CDR3 has 13 amino acids. With V trimmed by 5 bases and J by 8 bases, 7 bases remained unmatched. This CDR3 reads CASSPQGARGYTF. Here the CDR3 DNA reads TGTGCCAGCAGTCCCCAGGGGGCTAGAGGCTACACCTTC.

The V call is TRBV27, the J call TRBJ2-7; D gene uncertain. The CDR3 extends over 13 amino acids. In germline, CDR1 is MNHEY, CDR2 SMNVEV (reference sequence). Trimming stripped 2 bases from V and 6 bases from J, with 11 bases between. CDR3 amino acids: CASSLNGVSEQYF. CDR3 in DNA: TGTGCCAGCAGTTTAAATGGGGTTAGCGAGCAGTACTTC.